One and the same sample provided the 21 T cell receptor beta chains below, sequenced in a study of radiation and T cells in renal cell carcinoma. Time point defined: blood 2 weeks post-SBRT. Treatment given: 15 Gy SBRT to primary tumor, nephrectomy 4 weeks later. The table came from immunoSEQ multiplex PCR; TCRdb's copy has only in-frame clones and leaves some out. This table holds roughly 150,000 clones, about 87% found once. Source: blood, taken from a patient whose treatment included radiotherapy and nephrectomy. The source is a woman between 50 and 59 years old with renal cell carcinoma.

The chain links TRBV9 to TRBJ2-6; perhaps TRBD2 as D (6 bases). V was pared by 7 bases and J by 1 base, with 12 bases between. The CDR3 sequence is 15 residues long. Germline values: CDR1 SGDLS, CDR2 YYNGEE. This CDR3 reads CASEAGLSGANVLTF. The DNA of the CDR3 is TGTGCCAGCGAAGCGGGCCTATCTGGGGCCAACGTCCTGACTTTC. Full variable domain (outside the CDR3, taken from reference TRBV9 and TRBJ2-6): DSGVTQTPKHLITATGQRVTLRCSPRSGDLSVYWYQQSLDQGLQFLIQYYNGEERAKGNILERFSAQQFPDLHSELNLSSLELGDSALYFCASEAGLSGANVLTFGAGSRLTVL.

The V and J genes are TRBV13 and TRBJ1-2; D is ambiguous. Germline V gives CDR1 PRHDT, CDR2 FYEKMQ (reference sequence). V gave up 0 bases and J gave up 4 bases, with 6 bases separating them. This CDR3 spans 13 amino acids. CDR3: CASSLGGLYGYTF. In DNA form, the CDR3 reads TGTGCCAGCAGCTTAGGCGGTCTCTATGGCTACACCTTC.

The rearrangement joins TRBV6-5 to TRBJ1-1, with unresolved D. The V gene lost 6 bases and the J gene lost 7 bases, with 15 bases spanning the gap. Per germline, CDR1 MNHEY and CDR2 SVGAGI. This CDR3 region has 13 residues. This CDR3 is CASRPAPGNEAFF. CDR3 coding DNA: TGTGCCAGCAGACCAGCTCCGGGTAATGAAGCTTTCTTT.

The chain joins TRBV7-3 to TRBJ2-3; perhaps TRBD1 as D (5 bases). The CDR3 has 15 residues. V gave up 0 bases and J gave up 0 bases, with 7 bases separating them. Germline V gene lookup returns CDR1 SGHTA and CDR2 FQGTGA. The CDR3 reads CASSLTKGSTDTQYF. CDR3 bases: TGTGCCAGCAGCTTAACGAAGGGGAGCACAGATACGCAGTATTTT.

This chain links TRBV6-9 with TRBJ1-2, with TRBD1 matching over 7 bases. Germline V gene lookup returns CDR1 MNHGY and CDR2 SVAAGI. This CDR3 contains 16 residues. J was trimmed by 0 bases and V by 5 bases; bases with no gene match: 9. CDR3 in DNA: TGTGCCAGCAGTGCTCCCGGACAGGCCCCTAACTATGGCTACACCTTC. It is translated as CASSAPGQAPNYGYTF.

The CDR3, as DNA: TGTGCCACCAGCAAGGGTCAACAGCGGAACACTGAAGCTTTCTTT. Protein sequence: CATSKGQQRNTEAFF. V is TRBV15 and J is TRBJ1-1; D call uncertain. Trimming pared 4 bases from V and 1 base from J, leaving 13 bases between. CDR3 length: 15 residues. The germline V gene has CDR1 LNHNV and CDR2 YYDKDF (reference sequence).

This chain uses TRBV10-3 with TRBJ2-7, with 8 bases matching TRBD2. The CDR3 consists of 14 residues. After removal of 2 bases from V and 3 bases from J, the junction contained 3 bases not matched to a gene. CDR1 is ENHRY and CDR2 is SYGVKD in the germline V gene. CDR3 bases: TGTGCCATCAGTGAGGGACTAGCCTACTACGAGCAGTACTTC. Protein: CAISEGLAYYEQYF.

The V and J genes are TRBV7-3 and TRBJ2-5; maybe TRBD1 (6 bases). With 5 bases removed from V and 5 bases from J, the gap between germline ends came to 21 bases. Germline assignment: CDR1 SGHTA and CDR2 FQGTGA. The CDR3 covers 16 residues. The CDR3 reads CASSVAPSAGVETQYF. The CDR3 bases are TGTGCCAGCAGCGTGGCCCCCTCCGCAGGGGTTGAGACCCAGTACTTC.

The J gene is TRBJ1-2, the V gene TRBV25-1, with 7 bases that match TRBD1. V shed 4 bases, J shed 5 bases, and the junction held 10 bases outside the gene matches. Germline V gene lookup returns CDR1 MGHDK and CDR2 SYGVNS. The CDR3 length is 15 residues. CDR3 sequence: CASSGNRGGIYGYTF. The CDR3 nucleotides are TGTGCCAGCAGTGGGAACAGGGGTGGAATTTATGGCTACACCTTC.

This chain connects TRBV5-1 to TRBJ2-3; D is tentatively TRBD1 or TRBD2 (5 bases each). With 6 bases removed from V and 0 bases from J, the gap between germline ends came to 14 bases. The CDR3 has 15 amino acids. The germline CDR1 and CDR2 sequences are SGHRS and YFSETQ. The CDR3: CASISGTLSTDTQYF. The CDR3, as DNA: TGCGCCAGCATCTCCGGGACCCTGAGCACAGATACGCAGTATTTT. The complete variable domain, with remaining parts taken from reference TRBV5-1 and TRBJ2-3, reads KAGVTQTPRYLIKTRGQQVTLSCSPISGHRSVSWYQQTPGQGLQFLFEYFSETQRNKGNFPGRFSGRQFSNSRSEMNVSTLELGDSALYLCASISGTLSTDTQYFGPGTRLTVL.

V usage is TRBV18 and J usage is TRBJ1-2; D is possibly TRBD1 (6 bases). Between the trimmed V and J ends, which lost 0 bases and 4 bases, there was a span of 21 bases. CDR1 is KGHSH and CDR2 is LQKENI in the germline V gene. CDR3 size: 18 residues. In nucleotides, the CDR3 is TGTGCCAGCTCACCACCGGCGGCTCACAGGGACAACTTCTATGGCTACACCTTC. Translated, it gives CASSPPAAHRDNFYGYTF.

Comments on this clone: Other DNA sequences of this sample code for an identical CDR3. J is TRBJ2-2 and V is TRBV6-6; 8 bases fit TRBD1. From germline, CDR1 is MNHNY and CDR2 SVGAGI (reference sequence). The V segment lost 6 bases and the J segment 5 bases; nucleotides outside the gene matches: 8. The CDR3 loop spans 15 amino acids. The CDR3 nucleotides are TGTGCCAGCAGCCCCGGGACAGGAGTAACCGGGGAGCTGTTTTTT. It yields the protein CASSPGTGVTGELFF.

This clone came up a few times. V gene TRBV6-6 combines with J gene TRBJ1-5; no firm D call. Trimming stripped 6 bases from V and 0 bases from J, with 9 bases between. Germline CDR1 is MNHNY and CDR2 is SVGAGI (reference sequence). The CDR3 consists of 14 residues. The CDR3 region has the DNA TGTGCCAGCAGGACATCTAATAGCAATCAGCCCCAGCATTTT. It encodes CASRTSNSNQPQHF.

The genes are TRBV6-5 and TRBJ2-7; either TRBD1 or TRBD2 may fit D (6 bases each). This CDR3 has 13 residues. V gave up 11 bases and J gave up 2 bases, with 16 bases separating them. Germline V gene data show CDR1 as MNHEY and CDR2 as SVGAGI. The CDR3 loop is CALRGRGAYEQYF. For the CDR3, the DNA is TGTGCCTTACGGGGGCGGGGAGCCTACGAGCAGTACTTC.

This sequence joins TRBV7-2 and TRBJ2-3; D is uncertain. CDR1 and CDR2 from the germline V gene are SGHTA and FQGNSA. The CDR3 loop spans 16 amino acids. Trimming pared 1 base from V and 0 bases from J, leaving 11 bases between. CDR3 nucleotides: TGTGCCAGCAGCTTAGTCGGGTCCGAGAGCACAGATACGCAGTATTTT. It is translated as CASSLVGSESTDTQYF.

The V call is TRBV18, the J call TRBJ2-2; D is perhaps TRBD1 (6 bases). Trimming pared 6 bases from V and 6 bases from J, leaving 20 bases between. In germline, CDR1 is KGHSH, CDR2 LQKENI. The CDR3 consists of 16 residues. The CDR3 region has the DNA TGTGCCAGCTCGGCACAGGGTGGTAGTTTCTCCGGGGAGCTGTTTTTT. Translated: CASSAQGGSFSGELFF.

The V and J genes are TRBV5-4 and TRBJ2-7, with 10 bases lining up with TRBD2. Germline V CDR1 and CDR2: SGHNT, YYREEE (reference sequence). The length of the CDR3 is 14 residues. V lost 4 bases, J lost 3 bases, and 4 bases stayed unmatched. This CDR3 is CASSTLAGVYEQYF. DNA for the CDR3: TGTGCCAGCAGCACTCTAGCGGGGGTCTACGAGCAGTACTTC.

In this sample, this clone turned up once. The chain employs TRBV6-6 and TRBJ1-2; D is ambiguous. V lost 8 bases, J lost 2 bases, and 15 bases lay in between. Per the germline V gene, CDR1 is MNHNY and CDR2 is SVGAGI (reference sequence). CDR3 size: 14 residues. CDR3 in amino acids: CASRGVQSNYGYTF. The CDR3 DNA reads as TGTGCCAGCCGCGGGGTTCAATCCAACTATGGCTACACCTTC.

V is TRBV6-1 and J is TRBJ2-5; weak D call: TRBD2 (6 bases). The germline V and J ends were trimmed by 7 bases and 2 bases, with 11 bases remaining between them. The CDR3 contains 13 residues. The V gene's germline CDR1 is MNHNS and CDR2 SASEGT. As DNA, the CDR3 is TGTGCCAGCACGTGGGGAGGTCAAGAGACCCAGTACTTC. Its translation is CASTWGGQETQYF.

This clone is a singleton in its sample. The rearrangement uses TRBV28 and TRBJ1-4; unclear D gene. The germline V and J ends were trimmed by 3 bases and 4 bases, with 9 bases remaining between them. The CDR3 runs 14 residues. CDR1 and CDR2 (germline): MDHEN, SYDVKM. Written as DNA, the CDR3 is TGTGCCAGCAGTTTCCGCAGGATTAATGAAAAACTGTTTTTT. Its translation is CASSFRRINEKLFF.

The gene calls are TRBV15 and TRBJ1-5, with D maybe TRBD1 (6 bases). CDR1 LNHNV and CDR2 YYDKDF come from the germline V gene (reference sequence). V gave up 3 bases and J gave up 4 bases, with 19 bases separating them. This CDR3 spans 17 amino acids. Here the CDR3 reads CATSRDEWTAKNQPQHF. CDR3 DNA sequence: TGTGCCACCAGCAGGGACGAGTGGACAGCCAAAAATCAGCCCCAGCATTTT.